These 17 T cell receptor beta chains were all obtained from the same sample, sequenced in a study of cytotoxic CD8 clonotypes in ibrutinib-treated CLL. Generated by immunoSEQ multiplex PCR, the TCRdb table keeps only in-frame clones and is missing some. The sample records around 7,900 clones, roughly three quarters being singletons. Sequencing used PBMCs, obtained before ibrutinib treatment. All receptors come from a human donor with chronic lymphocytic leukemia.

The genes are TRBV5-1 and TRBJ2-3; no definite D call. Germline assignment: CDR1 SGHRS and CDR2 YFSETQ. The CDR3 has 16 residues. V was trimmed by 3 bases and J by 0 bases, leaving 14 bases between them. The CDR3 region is CASSWPLLTSTDTQYF. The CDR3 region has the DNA TGCGCCAGCAGCTGGCCTTTGCTAACTAGCACAGATACGCAGTATTTT.

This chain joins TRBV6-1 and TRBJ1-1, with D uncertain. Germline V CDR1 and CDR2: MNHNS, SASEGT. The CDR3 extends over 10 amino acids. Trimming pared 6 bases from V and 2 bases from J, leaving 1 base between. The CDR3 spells CASRNTEAFF. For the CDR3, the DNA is TGTGCCAGCAGAAACACTGAAGCTTTCTTT.

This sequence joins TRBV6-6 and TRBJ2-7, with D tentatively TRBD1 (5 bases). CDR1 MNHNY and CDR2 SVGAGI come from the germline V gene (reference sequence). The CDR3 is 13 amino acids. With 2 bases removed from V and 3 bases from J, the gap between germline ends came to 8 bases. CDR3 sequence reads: CASSYPQVYEQYF. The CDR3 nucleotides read TGTGCCAGCAGTTACCCACAGGTCTACGAGCAGTACTTC.

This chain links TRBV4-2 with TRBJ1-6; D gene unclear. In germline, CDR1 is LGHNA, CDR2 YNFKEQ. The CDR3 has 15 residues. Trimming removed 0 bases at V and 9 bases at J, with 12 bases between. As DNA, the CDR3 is TGTGCCAGCAGCCAAGATTTCGGGGTAGGTTCACCCCTCCACTTT. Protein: CASSQDFGVGSPLHF.

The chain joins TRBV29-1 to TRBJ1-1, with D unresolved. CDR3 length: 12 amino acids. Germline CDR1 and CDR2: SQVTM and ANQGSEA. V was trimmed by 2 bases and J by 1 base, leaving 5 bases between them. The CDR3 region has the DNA TGCAGCGTTGAAAGCTCGAACACTGAAGCTTTCTTT. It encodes CSVESSNTEAFF.

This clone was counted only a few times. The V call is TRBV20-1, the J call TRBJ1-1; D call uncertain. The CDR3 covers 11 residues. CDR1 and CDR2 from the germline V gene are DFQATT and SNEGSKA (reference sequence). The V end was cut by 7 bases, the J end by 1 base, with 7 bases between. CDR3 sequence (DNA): TGCAGTGATATAGGGAACACTGAAGCTTTCTTT. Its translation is CSDIGNTEAFF.

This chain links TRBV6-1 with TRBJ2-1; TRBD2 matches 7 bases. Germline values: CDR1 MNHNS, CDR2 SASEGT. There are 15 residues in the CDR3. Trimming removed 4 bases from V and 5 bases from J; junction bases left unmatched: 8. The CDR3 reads CASSARGSVNNEQFF. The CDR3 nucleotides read TGTGCCAGCAGTGCCCGCGGGAGTGTCAACAATGAGCAGTTCTTC.

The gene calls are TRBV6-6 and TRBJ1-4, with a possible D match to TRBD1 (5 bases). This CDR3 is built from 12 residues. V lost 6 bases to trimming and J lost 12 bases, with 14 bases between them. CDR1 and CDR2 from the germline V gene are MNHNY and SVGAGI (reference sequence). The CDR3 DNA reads TGTGCCAGCAGCCGGGGGGGTTGGGAACTGTTTTTT. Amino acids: CASSRGGWELFF.

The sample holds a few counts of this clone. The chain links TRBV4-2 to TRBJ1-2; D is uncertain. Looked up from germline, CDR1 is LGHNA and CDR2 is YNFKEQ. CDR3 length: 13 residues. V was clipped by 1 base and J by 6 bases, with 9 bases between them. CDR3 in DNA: TGTGCCAGCAGCCAAGTGGAGGGAGATGGCTACACCTTC. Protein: CASSQVEGDGYTF.

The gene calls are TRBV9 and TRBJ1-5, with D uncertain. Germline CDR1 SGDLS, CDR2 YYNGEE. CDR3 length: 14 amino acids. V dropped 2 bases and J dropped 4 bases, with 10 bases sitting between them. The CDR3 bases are TGTGCCAGCAGCGTCGGCGGACCGAATCAGCCCCAGCATTTT. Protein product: CASSVGGPNQPQHF.

The CDR3 nucleotides are TGTGCCAGCAGCTTAGACGGGAACTATGGCTACACCTTC. Protein product: CASSLDGNYGYTF. The rearrangement uses TRBV28 and TRBJ1-2, with D unclear. Germline lookup yields CDR1 MDHEN and CDR2 SYDVKM. Deletions cut 6 bases from V and 2 bases from J, with 10 bases between. This CDR3 is 13 amino acids long.

The CDR3, as DNA: TGTGCCAGTAGTACCCTAGGGACAGGCCGCCTACACAGCAATCAGCCCCAGCATTTT. It specifies CASSTLGTGRLHSNQPQHF. This rearrangement joins TRBV19 to TRBJ1-5; 8 bases match TRBD1. Germline trimming cut 4 bases from V and 1 base from J; bases unmatched to any gene: 15. CDR1 LNHDA and CDR2 SQIVND come from the germline V gene (reference sequence). This CDR3 has 19 amino acids.

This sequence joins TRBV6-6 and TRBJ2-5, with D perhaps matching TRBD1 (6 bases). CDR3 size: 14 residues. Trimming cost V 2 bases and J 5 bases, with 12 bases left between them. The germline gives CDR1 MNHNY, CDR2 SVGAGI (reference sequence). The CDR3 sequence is CASSYPDRHETQYF. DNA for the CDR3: TGTGCCAGCAGTTACCCTGACAGGCATGAGACCCAGTACTTC.

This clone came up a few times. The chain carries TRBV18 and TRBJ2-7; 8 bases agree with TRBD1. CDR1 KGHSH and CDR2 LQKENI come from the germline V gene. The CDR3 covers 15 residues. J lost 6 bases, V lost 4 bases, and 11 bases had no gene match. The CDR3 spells CASSLRQGIRLEQYF. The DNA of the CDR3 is TGTGCCAGCTCACTACGACAGGGGATTCGTCTCGAGCAGTACTTC. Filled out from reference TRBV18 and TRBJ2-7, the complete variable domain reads NAGVMQNPRHLVRRRGQEARLRCSPMKGHSHVYWYRQLPEEGLKFMVYLQKENIIDESGMPKERFSAEFPKEGPSILRIQQVVRGDSAAYFCASSLRQGIRLEQYFGPGTRLTVT.

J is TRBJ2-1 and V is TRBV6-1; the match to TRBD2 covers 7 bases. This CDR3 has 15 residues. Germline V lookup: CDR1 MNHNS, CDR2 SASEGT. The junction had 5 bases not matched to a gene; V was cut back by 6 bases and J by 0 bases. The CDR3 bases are TGTGCCAGCAGCCCGCGGGGGAGCTCCTACAATGAGCAGTTCTTC. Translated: CASSPRGSSYNEQFF.

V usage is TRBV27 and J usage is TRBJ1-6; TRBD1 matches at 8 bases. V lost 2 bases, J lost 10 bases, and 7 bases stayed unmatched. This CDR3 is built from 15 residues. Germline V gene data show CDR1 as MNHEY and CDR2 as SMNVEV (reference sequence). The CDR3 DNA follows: TGTGCCAGCAGTTTAATGTCAGGGGGCTGGTCACCCCTCCACTTT. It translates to CASSLMSGGWSPLHF.

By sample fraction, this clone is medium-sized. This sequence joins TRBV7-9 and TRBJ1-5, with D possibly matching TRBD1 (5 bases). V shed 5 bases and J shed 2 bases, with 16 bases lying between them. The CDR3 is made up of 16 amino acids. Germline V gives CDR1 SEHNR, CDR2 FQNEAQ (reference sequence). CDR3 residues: CASSKTGDGRNQPQHF. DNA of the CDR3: TGTGCCAGCAGCAAGACCGGGGACGGACGCAATCAGCCCCAGCATTTT.